Sequencing of this T cell receptor (beta chain) was carried out in a study of blood T cell repertoires in COVID-19. The cohort comprised adults aged about 18 to 90 years residing in approximately 22 US areas. Participants reported their clinical history, and cohort assignment relied on those reports. CDR3 length equals 14 residues. The V end lost 6 bases, the J end lost 3 bases, and 14 bases lay between the germline ends. Germline CDR1 reads MDHEN; CDR2 reads SYDVKM. As originally analysed: Amplification of reference gene primers was used by the study to estimate nucleated cell counts. Data came from immunoSEQ multiplex PCR; TCRdb stores just in-frame clones and leaves some out. V and J calls and clone size are copied from that table; D and trimming were computed from the DNA. This sample carries approximately 220,000 clones, 83% of them seen once, and the ten largest clones take about 3.6%.

Sample: PBMCs or T cells enriched from blood (not recorded which). This chain links TRBV28 with TRBJ1-2; maybe TRBD1 (6 bases). The sequence was obtained from a woman aged 40 to 50 who had been exposed to COVID-19. The CDR3 nucleotides are TGTGCCAGCAGGGAACAGGGCCGGGACTATGGCTACACCTTC. It encodes CASREQGRDYGYTF.